A selection of T cell receptor beta chains follows, all from one sample in a study of blood T cell repertoires in COVID-19. Measured with immunoSEQ multiplex PCR; TCRdb has only the in-frame clones, and not every one. The table lists approximately 250,000 clones, more than 85% of them singletons. The material sequenced was PBMCs or T cells enriched from blood (not recorded which). Source of these receptors: a man aged 40-49 years who had been exposed to COVID-19. CDR3s include the opening cysteine and the closing phenylalanine or tryptophan. A D gene is named only where the DNA matches it firmly. Only some rows state a clone size, as once, few, many or a class for expanded clones.

V gene: TRBV19; D gene: -; clone size: -; J gene: TRBJ1-2; CDR3 protein: CASSFLTNYGYTF; CDR3 DNA: TGTGCCAGTAGTTTCCTTACTAACTATGGCTACACCTTC
V gene: TRBV3-1/TRBV3-2; D gene: -; clone size: -; J gene: TRBJ2-3; CDR3 protein: CASSQVSGSTDTQYF; CDR3 DNA: TGTGCCAGCAGCCAAGTGTCGGGATCCACAGATACGCAGTATTTT
V gene: TRBV25-1; D gene: -; clone size: -; J gene: TRBJ1-1; CDR3 protein: CASSEYDSRGKAEAFF; CDR3 DNA: TGTGCCAGCAGTGAATATGATAGTAGAGGTAAGGCTGAAGCTTTCTTT
V gene: TRBV7-3; D gene: -; clone size: -; J gene: TRBJ2-5; CDR3 protein: CASSPTEEWSGETQYF; CDR3 DNA: TGTGCCAGCAGCCCCACGGAGGAATGGAGCGGAGAGACCCAGTACTTC
V gene: TRBV28; D gene: -; clone size: -; J gene: TRBJ1-5; CDR3 protein: CASSFVVRPQHF; CDR3 DNA: TGTGCCAGCAGTTTCGTCGTGAGGCCCCAGCATTTT
V gene: TRBV28; D gene: -; clone size: -; J gene: TRBJ1-1; CDR3 protein: CASSSTSGESEAFF; CDR3 DNA: TGTGCCAGCAGTTCCACCTCGGGGGAGTCTGAAGCTTTCTTT
V gene: TRBV19; D gene: -; clone size: -; J gene: TRBJ1-5; CDR3 protein: CASLGRGGYDQPQHF; CDR3 DNA: TGTGCCTCCCTTGGTAGAGGGGGTTATGATCAGCCCCAGCATTTT
V gene: TRBV27; D gene: -; clone size: -; J gene: TRBJ1-2; CDR3 protein: CASSPGADPRMGYGYTF; CDR3 DNA: TGTGCCAGCTCCCCAGGGGCAGATCCCCGAATGGGCTATGGCTACACCTTC
V gene: TRBV6-5; D gene: TRBD1; clone size: -; J gene: TRBJ1-2; CDR3 protein: CASSPGQGVGGYTF; CDR3 DNA: TGTGCCAGCAGTCCCGGACAGGGCGTGGGAGGCTACACCTTC
V gene: TRBV7-3; D gene: -; clone size: -; J gene: TRBJ2-1; CDR3 protein: CASSFENSRDEQFF; CDR3 DNA: TGTGCCAGCAGCTTCGAGAACAGCCGTGATGAGCAGTTCTTC
V gene: TRBV9; D gene: -; clone size: -; J gene: TRBJ1-2; CDR3 protein: CASSVYNNYGYTF; CDR3 DNA: TGTGCCAGCAGCGTATACAATAACTATGGCTACACCTTC
V gene: TRBV19; D gene: -; clone size: once; J gene: TRBJ2-5; CDR3 protein: CASSTFTRRGQETQYF; CDR3 DNA: TGTGCCAGTAGTACCTTTACTAGAAGAGGCCAAGAGACCCAGTACTTC
V gene: TRBV10-3; D gene: -; clone size: -; J gene: TRBJ2-7; CDR3 protein: CAISPGAEGAYEQYF; CDR3 DNA: TGTGCCATCAGTCCCGGGGCCGAGGGGGCCTACGAGCAGTACTTC
V gene: TRBV2; D gene: TRBD1; clone size: -; J gene: TRBJ2-5; CDR3 protein: CASSRTQTGGEETQYF; CDR3 DNA: TGTGCCAGCAGTCGCACCCAGACAGGGGGCGAAGAGACCCAGTACTTC
V gene: TRBV19; D gene: -; clone size: -; J gene: TRBJ1-2; CDR3 protein: CASSLTRDGRLGYTF; CDR3 DNA: TGTGCCAGTAGCCTAACTCGGGACGGGAGATTAGGCTACACCTTC
V gene: TRBV9; D gene: -; clone size: -; J gene: TRBJ2-3; CDR3 protein: CASSPRQGLAGTDTQYF; CDR3 DNA: TGTGCCAGCAGCCCGCGACAGGGGCTAGCGGGCACAGATACGCAGTATTTT
V gene: TRBV28; D gene: -; clone size: -; J gene: TRBJ1-5; CDR3 protein: CASGGGGGNQPQHF; CDR3 DNA: TGTGCCAGCGGAGGGGGGGGCGGCAATCAGCCCCAGCATTTT
V gene: TRBV6-5; D gene: TRBD1; clone size: -; J gene: TRBJ1-4; CDR3 protein: CASSLDRGGEKLFF; CDR3 DNA: TGTGCCAGCAGTTTAGACAGGGGTGGTGAAAAACTGTTTTTT
V gene: TRBV4-1; D gene: -; clone size: -; J gene: TRBJ1-2; CDR3 protein: CASSQDHGYYGYTF; CDR3 DNA: TGCGCCAGCAGCCAAGATCACGGGTACTATGGCTACACCTTC
V gene: TRBV27; D gene: -; clone size: -; J gene: TRBJ1-6; CDR3 protein: CASSLGGKGESPLHF; CDR3 DNA: TGTGCCAGCAGTTTAGGGGGCAAGGGGGAATCACCCCTCCACTTT
V gene: TRBV9; D gene: TRBD1; clone size: -; J gene: TRBJ2-5; CDR3 protein: CASSALGQGESRYQETQYF; CDR3 DNA: TGTGCCAGCAGCGCTCTCGGACAGGGAGAGTCAAGGTACCAAGAGACCCAGTACTTC
V gene: TRBV6-1; D gene: TRBD2; clone size: -; J gene: TRBJ2-7; CDR3 protein: CASSEASGSSYEQYF; CDR3 DNA: TGTGCCAGCAGTGAAGCAAGCGGGAGCTCCTACGAGCAGTACTTC